These T cell receptor beta chains were read from a single sample in a study of chemoradiotherapy in HPV16-positive cancers. Libraries were prepared by immunoSEQ multiplex PCR; TCRdb keeps only in-frame clonotypes and omits some of them. Seen here are over 10,000 clones, roughly 84% observed once, and the top ten hold less than 6%. The sample in question was blood, obtained from a patient who underwent chemoradiotherapy. These receptors were taken from a human donor with HPV-associated anogenital cancer. Each CDR3 is given with its conserved first and last residue. Each record gives: V gene, D gene, clone size, J gene, CDR3 length, CDR3 DNA, CDR3 protein. The D gene is left open where the match is weak. Size is stated for part of the rows, as once, few or many counts, or as a class when the clone is expanded.

V: TRBV6-6; D: TRBD1; size: .; J: TRBJ1-4; length: 16; DNA: TGTGCCAGCAGTTACTTTAACAGGGGGACTAATGAAAAACTGTTTTTT; CDR3: CASSYFNRGTNEKLFF
V: TRBV7-9; D: TRBD2; size: .; J: TRBJ2-3; length: 16; DNA: TGTGCCAGCAGCTTCCTAGCGGGAATTACCACAGATACGCAGTATTTT; CDR3: CASSFLAGITTDTQYF
V: TRBV2; D: .; size: .; J: TRBJ2-3; length: 17; DNA: TGTGCCAGCAGTGAAGGGGCAGGAGGCGGAAGGGCAGATACGCAGTATTTT; CDR3: CASSEGAGGGRADTQYF
V: TRBV19; D: TRBD1; size: few; J: TRBJ1-1; length: 13; DNA: TGTGCCAGTAGAAGGACAGGGGACACTGAAGCTTTCTTT; CDR3: CASRRTGDTEAFF
V: TRBV19; D: .; size: once; J: TRBJ2-5; length: 15; DNA: TGTGCCAGTAGTATACGGGGGTTATACCAAGAGACCCAGTACTTC; CDR3: CASSIRGLYQETQYF
V: TRBV19; D: .; size: .; J: TRBJ2-2; length: 16; DNA: TGTGCCAGTAGTCCCCGCAAGGCAGTGAACACCGGGGAGCTGTTTTTT; CDR3: CASSPRKAVNTGELFF
V: TRBV29-1; D: .; size: .; J: TRBJ1-4; length: 15; DNA: TGCAGCGTGACCCGGGGCGGACAGTCAAATGAAAAACTGTTTTTT; CDR3: CSVTRGGQSNEKLFF
V: TRBV13; D: .; size: .; J: TRBJ2-3; length: 12; DNA: TGTGCCAGCAGCCAGACTTCAGATACGCAGTATTTT; CDR3: CASSQTSDTQYF
V: TRBV10-3; D: TRBD1; size: .; J: TRBJ2-5; length: 13; DNA: TGTGCCATCGGAAAAGACAGGGAAGAGACCCAGTACTTC; CDR3: CAIGKDREETQYF
V: TRBV2; D: TRBD1; size: .; J: TRBJ1-2; length: 14; DNA: TGTGCCAGTGACCTGGGACAGGGATTTGGAGGCTACACCTTC; CDR3: CASDLGQGFGGYTF
V: TRBV5-6; D: .; size: .; J: TRBJ2-5; length: 11; DNA: TGTGCCAGCAGCTTCAGGGAGACCCAGTACTTC; CDR3: CASSFRETQYF
V: TRBV7-9; D: .; size: few; J: TRBJ1-3; length: 15; DNA: TGTGCCAGCAGCTTAGCAGGCAGCTCTGGAAACACCATATATTTT; CDR3: CASSLAGSSGNTIYF
V: TRBV14; D: .; size: .; J: TRBJ2-2; length: 16; DNA: TGTGCCAGCAGCCCATACCTACGGGCGACCGACGGGGAGCTGTTTTTT; CDR3: CASSPYLRATDGELFF
V: TRBV19; D: .; size: .; J: TRBJ1-6; length: 14; DNA: TGTGCCAGTAGTCGGGGGCCGGGCGGGTCACCCCTCCACTTT; CDR3: CASSRGPGGSPLHF
V: TRBV5-5; D: .; size: .; J: TRBJ1-1; length: 14; DNA: TGTGCCAGCAGCCAGGGACACGTGAACACTGAAGCTTTCTTT; CDR3: CASSQGHVNTEAFF
V: TRBV30; D: .; size: .; J: TRBJ1-1; length: 13; DNA: TGTGCCTGGGCCGGGGGGAGAGGCACTGAAGCTTTCTTT; CDR3: CAWAGGRGTEAFF
V: TRBV19; D: TRBD1; size: once; J: TRBJ1-1; length: 17; DNA: TGTGCCAGTAGTTTAGTTTCAAAAACAGGGGTGCACACTGAAGCTTTCTTT; CDR3: CASSLVSKTGVHTEAFF
V: TRBV6-5; D: .; size: .; J: TRBJ2-5; length: 12; DNA: TGTGCCAGCAGTGCCCACCAAGAGACCCAGTACTTC; CDR3: CASSAHQETQYF
V: TRBV6-1; D: .; size: .; J: TRBJ2-2; length: 12; DNA: TGTGCCAGCAAAATGGGCCCGTTGCAGCTGTTTTTT; CDR3: CASKMGPLQLFF
V: TRBV5-1; D: .; size: once; J: TRBJ2-1; length: 12; DNA: TGCGCCAGCAGCTTGGAATTCAATGAGCAGTTCTTC; CDR3: CASSLEFNEQFF
V: TRBV5-4; D: TRBD2; size: .; J: TRBJ2-2; length: 15; DNA: TGTGCCAGCAGTCACTCGGGAGGTTTCACCGGGGAGCTGTTTTTT; CDR3: CASSHSGGFTGELFF
V: TRBV19; D: .; size: .; J: TRBJ1-1; length: 14; DNA: TGTGCCAGTAGTACAACCCCGGGACCTGGATCCGCTTTCTTT; CDR3: CASSTTPGPGSAFF
V: TRBV30; D: TRBD1; size: few; J: TRBJ2-4; length: 14; DNA: TGTGCCGGCGTCGACAGGGGAAGTTTGGACATTCAGTACTTC; CDR3: CAGVDRGSLDIQYF
V: TRBV6-1; D: .; size: once; J: TRBJ1-2; length: 15; DNA: TGTGCCAGCATTACAGGGCCCAAATATAACTATGGCTACACCTTC; CDR3: CASITGPKYNYGYTF
V: TRBV7-3; D: TRBD1; size: few; J: TRBJ1-6; length: 14; DNA: TGTGCCAGCAGCTTACGACAGGGAGGATCACCCCTCCACTTT; CDR3: CASSLRQGGSPLHF
V: TRBV7-2; D: TRBD2; size: .; J: TRBJ2-5; length: 16; DNA: TGTGCCAGCAGCTTCAGTGGGACTAGCGGCCTCCGGACCCAGTACTTC; CDR3: CASSFSGTSGLRTQYF
V: TRBV5-4; D: .; size: few; J: TRBJ1-2; length: 17; DNA: TGTGCCAGCAGTCCCGGGACCCAGGGGCTCCTTAACTATGGCTACACCTTC; CDR3: CASSPGTQGLLNYGYTF
V: TRBV5-1; D: TRBD1; size: once; J: TRBJ2-2; length: 16; DNA: TGCGCCAGCAGCCCGGGACAGGGTATCAGTACCGGGGAGCTGTTTTTT; CDR3: CASSPGQGISTGELFF
V: TRBV6-5; D: TRBD1; size: .; J: TRBJ2-7; length: 15; DNA: TGTGCCAGCAGTTACGGGGGACAGGGGGAATACGAGCAGTACTTC; CDR3: CASSYGGQGEYEQYF
V: TRBV11-2; D: .; size: .; J: TRBJ1-3; length: 16; DNA: TGTGCCAGCAGCCAGCGCCCGGACAACTCTGGAAACACCATATATTTT; CDR3: CASSQRPDNSGNTIYF
V: TRBV19; D: .; size: .; J: TRBJ2-4; length: 15; DNA: TGTGCCAGTACCCCAAACCGAGGGGGGGCAGCTATTCAGTACTTC; CDR3: CASTPNRGGAAIQYF
V: TRBV27; D: TRBD1; size: .; J: TRBJ1-2; length: 17; DNA: TGTGCCAGCCAAGACCTGGGAAAGGGACAGGGGGCAAATGGCTACACCTTC; CDR3: CASQDLGKGQGANGYTF
V: TRBV30; D: .; size: once; J: TRBJ1-4; length: 14; DNA: TGTGCCTGGAGTGTACCCAGGCGAAATGAAAAACTGTTTTTT; CDR3: CAWSVPRRNEKLFF
V: TRBV11-1; D: TRBD1; size: .; J: TRBJ1-1; length: 15; DNA: TGTGCCAGCAGCTTTAGACAGGGGGCGATTGCTGAAGCTTTCTTT; CDR3: CASSFRQGAIAEAFF
V: TRBV5-1; D: .; size: .; J: TRBJ2-3; length: 15; DNA: TGCGCCTCGACCCCCATCGCGGCTAGCACAGATACGCAGTATTTT; CDR3: CASTPIAASTDTQYF
V: TRBV7-2; D: .; size: once; J: TRBJ2-7; length: 16; DNA: TGTGCCAGCAGCCCTTCTCTGGCGCAAATCCCCTACGAGCAGTACTTC; CDR3: CASSPSLAQIPYEQYF
V: TRBV19; D: .; size: .; J: TRBJ1-5; length: 15; DNA: TGTGCCAGCCGAGGGGGGGCAGGTGGCAATCAGCCCCAGCATTTT; CDR3: CASRGGAGGNQPQHF
V: TRBV19; D: .; size: .; J: TRBJ1-2; length: 13; DNA: TGTGCCAGTAGCAGACAGGAACACTATGGCTACACCTTC; CDR3: CASSRQEHYGYTF
V: TRBV7-9; D: .; size: medium-sized; J: TRBJ1-1; length: 14; DNA: TGTGCCAGCAGCTTAGCGGACGGGCCCACTGAAGCTTTCTTT; CDR3: CASSLADGPTEAFF
V: TRBV28; D: .; size: .; J: TRBJ1-5; length: 14; DNA: TGTGCCAGTACACTCATCGACAGGAATCAGCCCCAGCATTTT; CDR3: CASTLIDRNQPQHF
V: TRBV2; D: .; size: .; J: TRBJ1-2; length: 13; DNA: TGTGCCAGCAGTCGGACCGAAAACTATGGCTACACCTTC; CDR3: CASSRTENYGYTF
V: TRBV30; D: TRBD1; size: .; J: TRBJ1-1; length: 14; DNA: TGTGCCTGGAGGGCCGGGACAGTGAACACTGAAGCTTTCTTT; CDR3: CAWRAGTVNTEAFF
V: TRBV6-1; D: .; size: once; J: TRBJ1-2; length: 14; DNA: TGTGCCAGCAGCGCTACAGGAACTAACTATGGCTACACCTTC; CDR3: CASSATGTNYGYTF
V: TRBV2; D: .; size: .; J: TRBJ1-4; length: 14; DNA: TGTGCCAGCAGTGTGGGAGCGGAAGGGGAAAAACTGTTTTTT; CDR3: CASSVGAEGEKLFF
V: TRBV19; D: TRBD1; size: .; J: TRBJ1-5; length: 15; DNA: TGTGCCAGTAGTTACGGACAGGGCCTCAATCAGCCCCAGCATTTT; CDR3: CASSYGQGLNQPQHF
V: TRBV19; D: TRBD1; size: once; J: TRBJ1-2; length: 15; DNA: TGTGCCAGTAGTAGGACAGGGGGCGCGGACTACGGCTACACCTTC; CDR3: CASSRTGGADYGYTF
V: TRBV14; D: TRBD1; size: .; J: TRBJ2-2; length: 18; DNA: TGTGCCAGCAGGCCAACGCCTCTAGGACAGGGAAACACCGGGGAGCTGTTTTTT; CDR3: CASRPTPLGQGNTGELFF
V: TRBV6-1; D: .; size: .; J: TRBJ2-6; length: 15; DNA: TGTGCCAGCAGTGAATTGTATTCTGGGGCCAACGTCCTGACTTTC; CDR3: CASSELYSGANVLTF
V: TRBV10-2; D: .; size: few; J: TRBJ1-2; length: 13; DNA: TGCGCCAGCAAGGTGGACGTTGACTATGGCTACACCTTC; CDR3: CASKVDVDYGYTF
V: TRBV9; D: .; size: .; J: TRBJ2-3; length: 12; DNA: TGTGCCAGCAGCGCCCACACAGATACGCAGTATTTT; CDR3: CASSAHTDTQYF
V: TRBV2; D: TRBD2; size: .; J: TRBJ2-2; length: 16; DNA: TGTGCCAGCAGTGGTAGCGGGGGGGCCTACGCCGGGGAGCTGTTTTTT; CDR3: CASSGSGGAYAGELFF
V: TRBV4-2; D: .; size: medium-sized; J: TRBJ2-2; length: 18; DNA: TGTGCCAGCAGCCAAGATGGCGGGGCTAGCGAAGACACCGGGGAGCTGTTTTTT; CDR3: CASSQDGGASEDTGELFF